Below, one TCR beta chain is given with its context. Its antigen is not known. V shed 6 bases and J shed 11 bases, with 7 bases lying between them. The CDR3 consists of 10 residues. Per germline, CDR1 SNHLY and CDR2 FYNNEI. TCRdb reprocessed the reads via MiXCR and lists one record per CDR3 protein. The sample has 70,000 to 85,000 distinct CDR3 sequences, roughly 40% seen once. These data originate in a study of T cell repertoires in cytomegalovirus infection. Overall study results and limits: CMV carriers with the relevant HLA were identified by cumulative public TCR beta family frequency.

The TCR was taken from a human donor in good health (CMV status not recorded). Some clones in this sample may be carry-over from other donors' samples. The source material was CD8+ T cells from cultured PBMCs, sampled from culture after CMV antigen stimulation. The chain combines TRBV2 with TRBJ1-4; D is undetermined. This CDR3 reads CASRGKKLFF. The CDR3 bases are TGTGCCAGCAGAGGGAAGAAACTGTTTTTT.